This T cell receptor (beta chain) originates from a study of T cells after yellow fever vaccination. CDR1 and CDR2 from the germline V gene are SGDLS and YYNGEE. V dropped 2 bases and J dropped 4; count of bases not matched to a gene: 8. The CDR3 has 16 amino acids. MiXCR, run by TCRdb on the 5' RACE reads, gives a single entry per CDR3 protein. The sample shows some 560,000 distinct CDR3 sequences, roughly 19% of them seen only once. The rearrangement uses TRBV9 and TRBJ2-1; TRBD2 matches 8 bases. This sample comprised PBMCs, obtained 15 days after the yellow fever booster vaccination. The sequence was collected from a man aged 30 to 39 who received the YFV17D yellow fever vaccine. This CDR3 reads CASSVRAGAEYNEQFF. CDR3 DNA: TGTGCCAGCAGCGTTCGAGCGGGAGCGGAGTACAATGAGCAGTTCTTC.